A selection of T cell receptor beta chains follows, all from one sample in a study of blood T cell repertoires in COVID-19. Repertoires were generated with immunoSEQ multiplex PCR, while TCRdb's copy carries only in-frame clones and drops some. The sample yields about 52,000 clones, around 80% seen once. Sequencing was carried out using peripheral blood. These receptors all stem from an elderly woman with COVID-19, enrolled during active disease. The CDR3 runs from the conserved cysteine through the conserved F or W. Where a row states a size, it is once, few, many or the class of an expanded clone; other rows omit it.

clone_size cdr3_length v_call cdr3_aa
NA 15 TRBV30 CAWMTRDSLFYEQYF
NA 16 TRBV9 CASSATGTSGNNEQFF
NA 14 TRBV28 CASSPGTVSYGYTF
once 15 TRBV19 CASSSSSGGNTEAFF
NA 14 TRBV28 CASSLGTGGHEQYF
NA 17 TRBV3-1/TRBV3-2 CASSQDLTGLPNTEAFF
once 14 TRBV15 CATSRDPFGNTIYF
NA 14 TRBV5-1 CASSRTGGLETQYF
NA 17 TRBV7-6 CASSSGLAGVSYNEQFF
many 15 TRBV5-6 CASSVEGQGRDEQFF
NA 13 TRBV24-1 CATSGVAGNEQFF
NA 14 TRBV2 CASSKQGAGTEAFF
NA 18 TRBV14 CASSQGAHQGTLVYGYTF
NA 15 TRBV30 CAWSRQFSGANVLTF
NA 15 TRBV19 CASSIGSGSSNEQFF
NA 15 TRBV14 CASSPFNGVGNTIYF
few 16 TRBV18 CASSVDRSSSNSPLHF
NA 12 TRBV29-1 CSVVRPGDIQYF
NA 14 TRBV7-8 CASSSRQGRDTQYF
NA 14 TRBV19 CASSNPQGSYEQYF
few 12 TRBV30 CAWNSLNSPLHF
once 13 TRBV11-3 CASSATSPGELFF
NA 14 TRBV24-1 CATSDTVLGRGYTF
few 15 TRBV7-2 CASSAGLAESYEQYF
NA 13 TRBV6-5 CASSPGYTYEQYF
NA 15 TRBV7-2 CASSLSPGTNSPLHF
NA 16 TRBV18 CASSPASGRAQETQYF
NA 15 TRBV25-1 CASSGGFSGGWGYTF
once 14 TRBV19 CASSIEQGARGYTF
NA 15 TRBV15 CATSRGTGGRNEAFF
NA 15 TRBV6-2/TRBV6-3 CASSYRGQGDQPQHF
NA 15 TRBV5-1 CASSLVPDRNYGYTF
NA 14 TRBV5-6 CASRRTGTGNTIYF
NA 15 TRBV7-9 CASSLQGSTNEKLFF
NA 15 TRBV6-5 CASRGQGGSMYEQYF
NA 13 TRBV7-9 CASTLYSNQPQHF
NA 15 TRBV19 CASSSRDGSNSPLHF
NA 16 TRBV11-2 CASSPFGSGAYNEQFF
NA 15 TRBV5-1 CASLPGVNSYNEQFF
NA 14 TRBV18 CASSPPINSGEQFF
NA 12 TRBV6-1 CASSDGSGEQFF
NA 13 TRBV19 CASSIPLSGELFF